A single sample is the source of the 27 T cell receptor beta chains below, sequenced in a study of T-cell memory formation after mild COVID-19. TCRdb reprocessed the 5' RACE reads with MiXCR, giving one entry per CDR3 protein. The sample records some 320,000 distinct CDR3 sequences, around a sixth being singletons. The sample comprised PBMCs or a T cell subset sorted from them (not recorded which). Every receptor here comes from a man aged 18 to 30 who had mild COVID-19 (a few samples of this study predate the infection). Cell type and time point are not known.

This clonotype was counted ten times or more. The V call is TRBV5-1, the J call TRBJ2-5, with 10 bases lining up with TRBD2. J was trimmed by 5 bases and V by 5 bases; bases with no gene match: 9. Germline V gene lookup returns CDR1 SGHRS and CDR2 YFSETQ. The CDR3 runs 15 residues. The CDR3 DNA reads as TGCGCCAGCAGTCCGGAACTAGCGGGGATTGAGACCCAGTACTTC. Translating gives CASSPELAGIETQYF.

The chain employs TRBV6-1 and TRBJ1-3; D is uncertain. This CDR3 contains 14 residues. Germline CDR1 is MNHNS and CDR2 is SASEGT. V lost 4 bases, J lost 4 bases, and 11 bases lay in between. CDR3 in DNA: TGTGCCAGCAGTGCGGACCCCTCGGGAAACACCATATATTTT. Its translation is CASSADPSGNTIYF.

The chain joins TRBV7-2 to TRBJ2-5, with 11 bases aligning to TRBD1. The junction had 6 bases not matched to a gene; V was cut back by 11 bases and J by 4 bases. Germline V gene sequence: CDR1 SGHTA, CDR2 FQGNSA. There are 13 residues in the CDR3. CDR3 protein: CAVRDRGSETQYF. The CDR3 region has the DNA TGTGCCGTACGGGACAGGGGGTCAGAGACCCAGTACTTC.

This clonotype was found a few times. This sequence joins TRBV29-1 and TRBJ1-2; the D gene is possibly TRBD1 (5 bases). Trimming left V 7 bases short and J 8 bases short, with 20 bases between. The CDR3 is 13 amino acids. The germline CDR1 and CDR2 sequences are SQVTM and ANQGSEA. The CDR3 nucleotides are TGCAGCGGCTCGTCCAGGGTACTAGGCGGCTACACCTTC. Protein: CSGSSRVLGGYTF.

This clonotype was recorded once. This chain uses TRBV29-1 with TRBJ2-1, with a tentative D call TRBD2 (5 bases). Germline lookup yields CDR1 SQVTM and CDR2 ANQGSEA. Trimming removed 7 bases from V and 6 bases from J, with 16 bases in between. The CDR3 has 13 amino acids. The CDR3 DNA is TGCAGCGCCACTCCGCGGGCCACCAATGAGCAGTTCTTC. Protein product: CSATPRATNEQFF.

This chain joins TRBV3-1 and TRBJ2-1; weak D call: TRBD2 (5 bases). CDR1 and CDR2 (germline): LGHDT, YNNKEL (reference sequence). The CDR3 is made up of 17 amino acids. V lost 0 bases to trimming and J lost 0 bases, with 12 bases between them. The CDR3 is CASSQEGGPLSYNEQFF. The CDR3 DNA reads TGTGCCAGCAGCCAAGAAGGAGGACCACTCTCCTACAATGAGCAGTTCTTC.

The CDR3 reads CASSSASGGAGYEQYF. DNA of the CDR3: TGTGCCAGCAGTTCCGCTAGCGGGGGGGCCGGCTACGAGCAGTACTTC. The chain carries TRBV12-3 or TRBV12-4 and TRBJ2-7; 12 nucleotides line up with TRBD2. The CDR3 extends over 16 amino acids. The junction had 7 bases not matched to a gene; V was cut back by 4 bases and J by 3 bases.

The CDR3 DNA follows: TGTGCCAGCAGGGGGACAGAAAGCTCCTATAATTCACCCCTCCACTTT. It yields the protein CASRGTESSYNSPLHF. V and J are TRBV12-3 or TRBV12-4 and TRBJ1-6; 7 bases are shared with TRBD1. There are 16 residues in the CDR3. V was clipped by 6 bases and J by 0 bases; unmatched bases: 5.

This clonotype was seen repeatedly, ten times or more. The chain employs TRBV3-2 and TRBJ1-6; the table's D call of TRBD1 was not tested on the DNA. TRBV3-2 is noted as a pseudogene. The CDR3 has 18 amino acids. Here the CDR3 DNA reads TGTGCCAGCAGCCACCGCGGGACGTTTGCCTACGCCCAACGACCCCTCCACTTT. Amino acid sequence: CASSHRGTFAYAQRPLHF.

J is TRBJ1-2 and V is TRBV6-1; D gene uncertain. V was pared by 7 bases and J by 8 bases, with 17 bases between. Per germline, CDR1 MNHNS and CDR2 SASEGT. The CDR3 contains 13 residues. CDR3 sequence reads: CASTRDLGGGYTF. The CDR3 bases are TGTGCCAGCACCCGAGACCTCGGAGGGGGCTACACCTTC.

This clonotype occurred a few times. This chain joins TRBV5-1 and TRBJ1-3; D is ambiguous. This CDR3 spans 13 amino acids. With 7 bases removed from V and 0 bases from J, the gap between germline ends came to 8 bases. Germline-derived CDR1 and CDR2 are SGHRS and YFSETQ. This CDR3 is CASGAVSGNTIYF. CDR3 nucleotides: TGCGCCAGCGGCGCAGTCTCTGGAAACACCATATATTTT.

This clonotype came up many times. The chain recombines TRBV5-1 with TRBJ2-3; unclear D gene. The CDR3 consists of 15 residues. V was cut by 0 bases and J by 1 base, with 9 bases left in between. CDR1 and CDR2 from the germline V gene are SGHRS and YFSETQ. CDR3 protein: CASSLGGPRTDTQYF. CDR3 nucleotides: TGCGCCAGCAGCTTGGGAGGACCCCGCACAGATACGCAGTATTTT.

This clonotype has a single count. The chain uses TRBV27 and TRBJ2-2; D gene uncertain. Germline V gene data show CDR1 as MNHEY and CDR2 as SMNVEV (reference sequence). Trimming shortened V by 4 bases and J by 3 bases, and 6 bases separated the two germline ends. The CDR3 totals 13 residues. This chain's CDR3 is CASSYQHTGELFF. For the CDR3, the DNA is TGTGCCAGCAGTTACCAACACACCGGGGAGCTGTTTTTT.

Details on this clonotype: One junction end does not reproduce the germline sequence, and a read error may be involved. V is TRBV6-5 and J is TRBJ1-3; 7 nucleotides match TRBD1. The CDR3 runs to 14 residues. Per germline, CDR1 MNHEY and CDR2 SVGAGI. CDR3 residues: CASSDSGGLNTIYF. Written as DNA, the CDR3 is TGTGCCAGCAGTGACTCAGGGGGGCTGAACACCATATATTTT.

J is TRBJ2-1 and V is TRBV20-1; D gene ambiguous. Germline V gene sequence: CDR1 DFQATT, CDR2 SNEGSKA (reference sequence). V shed 1 base and J shed 9 bases, with 10 bases lying between them. The CDR3 is made up of 12 amino acids. The CDR3 coding sequence is TGCAGTGCTAGAGCTTGGAGTTTTGAGCAGTTCTTC. Protein: CSARAWSFEQFF.

This rearrangement joins TRBV5-1 to TRBJ2-5, with D tentatively TRBD1 or TRBD2 (5 bases each). The CDR3 contains 13 residues. Deletions cut 5 bases from V and 5 bases from J, with 13 bases between. Germline lookup yields CDR1 SGHRS and CDR2 YFSETQ. DNA for the CDR3: TGCGCCAGCAGTGGGACGTTTAGGGAGACCCAGTACTTC. It codes for CASSGTFRETQYF.

The V gene is TRBV19, the J gene TRBJ2-1, with D unresolved. The CDR3 length is 14 residues. Germline CDR1 is LNHDA and CDR2 is SQIVND (reference sequence). V lost 4 bases and J lost 8, with 15 bases in between. CDR3 amino acids: CASSRLAEYYEQFF. The CDR3 bases are TGTGCCAGTAGTAGGCTGGCGGAGTACTATGAGCAGTTCTTC.

This clonotype was seen a handful of times. This chain connects TRBV12-5 to TRBJ2-7; D gene uncertain. CDR1 is LGHNT and CDR2 is FRNRAP in the germline V gene. Trimming shortened V by 6 bases and J by 2 bases, and 11 bases separated the two germline ends. The CDR3 has 13 amino acids. The CDR3 is CASGLGRTYEQYF. The CDR3 nucleotides read TGTGCTAGTGGCCTGGGCAGGACCTACGAGCAGTACTTC.

This clonotype was counted a few times. This chain uses TRBV7-3 with TRBJ1-1; maybe TRBD1 (6 bases). The CDR3 runs 17 residues. CDR1 and CDR2 from the germline V gene are SGHTA and FQGTGA. Trimming took 0 bases from V and 1 from J, leaving 15 bases between them. This CDR3 is CASSLTPYRTANTEAFF. DNA for the CDR3: TGTGCCAGCAGCTTAACTCCATACCGGACAGCGAACACTGAAGCTTTCTTT.

The chain employs TRBV18 and TRBJ1-3, with a weak D call TRBD1 (5 bases). With 4 bases removed from V and 3 bases from J, the gap between germline ends came to 13 bases. This CDR3 spans 15 amino acids. Germline V gene sequence: CDR1 KGHSH, CDR2 LQKENI. The CDR3 is CASSRGGDLGNTIYF. DNA for the CDR3: TGTGCCAGCTCACGAGGTGGGGACCTTGGAAACACCATATATTTT.

This clonotype has a handful of counts. This chain joins TRBV30 and TRBJ2-2; D is ambiguous. Germline CDR1 reads GTSNPN; CDR2 reads SVGIG (reference sequence). This CDR3 is built from 13 residues. V shed 0 bases and J shed 6 bases, with 8 bases lying between them. As DNA, the CDR3 is TGTGCCTGGAGTGTACATGGGGCCGGGGAGCTGTTTTTT. As protein: CAWSVHGAGELFF.

This clonotype came up a few times. The J gene is TRBJ2-2, the V gene TRBV19; D possibly matches TRBD1 or TRBD2 (6 bases each). The CDR3 runs 14 residues. Between the trimmed V and J ends, which lost 10 bases and 5 bases, there was a span of 17 bases. Germline-derived CDR1 and CDR2 are LNHDA and SQIVND (reference sequence). The DNA of the CDR3 is TGTGCCACCCAGTGGGGGGCGCAGACCGGGGAGCTGTTTTTT. Its protein product is CATQWGAQTGELFF.

V is TRBV7-2 and J is TRBJ2-3; D is possibly TRBD2 (6 bases). CDR3 length equals 15 residues. V was cut by 2 bases and J by 1 base, with 10 bases left in between. CDR1 is SGHTA and CDR2 is FQGNSA in the germline V gene. The CDR3 spells CASSLLGGGTDTQYF. As DNA, the CDR3 is TGTGCCAGCAGCTTATTGGGCGGGGGCACAGATACGCAGTATTTT.

The CDR3: CASSQGASQNTEAFF. CDR3 nucleotides: TGCGCCAGCAGCCAAGGCGCAAGCCAGAACACTGAAGCTTTCTTT. The gene calls are TRBV4-3 and TRBJ1-1; D gene uncertain. Deletions cut 1 base from V and 1 base from J, with 10 bases between. The germline CDR1 and CDR2 sequences are LGHNA and YSLEER. There are 15 residues in the CDR3.

This chain links TRBV5-1 with TRBJ2-5, with 10 bases lining up with TRBD2. CDR3 length equals 17 residues. Looked up from germline, CDR1 is SGHRS and CDR2 is YFSETQ. J was trimmed by 4 bases and V by 0 bases; bases with no gene match: 9. CDR3 protein: CASSLERASGGAETQYF. The CDR3 nucleotides read TGCGCCAGCAGCTTGGAGCGTGCTAGCGGGGGTGCAGAGACCCAGTACTTC. The full variable domain, rest sourced from reference TRBV5-1 and TRBJ2-5, is KAGVTQTPRYLIKTRGQQVTLSCSPISGHRSVSWYQQTPGQGLQFLFEYFSETQRNKGNFPGRFSGRQFSNSRSEMNVSTLELGDSALYLCASSLERASGGAETQYFGPGTRLLVL.

This clonotype appeared a few times. V gene TRBV4-1 combines with J gene TRBJ1-5; D is uncertain. Germline V gene lookup returns CDR1 MGHRA and CDR2 YSYEKL. Trimming took 4 bases from V and 2 from J, leaving 15 bases between them. CDR3 length equals 16 residues. CDR3 nucleotides: TGCGCCAGCAGCCCCGGACGGGTATACGGCAATCAGCCCCAGCATTTT. Encoded protein: CASSPGRVYGNQPQHF.

This clonotype came up a few times. The chain couples TRBV7-9 to TRBJ2-7; D unresolved. Trimming shortened V by 0 bases and J by 4 bases, and 13 bases separated the two germline ends. Germline V gene data show CDR1 as SEHNR and CDR2 as FQNEAQ (reference sequence). The CDR3 runs 15 residues. The CDR3 protein is CASSLAGSVIYEQYF. CDR3 nucleotide sequence: TGTGCCAGCAGCTTAGCGGGGTCAGTGATTTACGAGCAGTACTTC.